The present T cell receptor (beta chain) was sequenced within a study of T cells in Graves' hyperthyroidism and ophthalmopathy. This clonotype showed up many times. No antigen is known for it. Amplified regions were TCR beta CDR3 sequences from RNA transcripts. First-round RT-PCR of the TCR CDR3 relied on the HTBI primer set. TCRdb passed the multiplex PCR reads through MiXCR, listing each CDR3 protein once. This table has a few hundred thousand distinct CDR3 sequences, around 13% appearing once. The study excluded patients with uncontrolled infection, other autoimmune disease, pregnancy or lactation. Germline V CDR1 and CDR2: SGHRS, YFSETQ. The CDR3 has 18 residues. V lost 0 bases to trimming and J lost 0 bases, with 13 bases between them. Overall study results and limits: Expanded thyroid clonotypes (above 0.001) were mostly also found in blood. Ophthalmopathy prediction by the model preceded onset by a median approximately six months. A 13 V-J signature model discriminated ophthalmopathy versus stable hyperthyroidism.

Sequenced sample: blood. The chain has TRBV5-1 and TRBJ2-6, with D possibly TRBD2 on 6 matching bases. This TCR came from a woman in her 30s with Graves' ophthalmopathy. The CDR3 here is CASSLVTGVHSGANVLTF. The CDR3 bases are TGCGCCAGCAGCTTGGTAACGGGGGTCCACTCTGGGGCCAACGTCCTGACTTTC.